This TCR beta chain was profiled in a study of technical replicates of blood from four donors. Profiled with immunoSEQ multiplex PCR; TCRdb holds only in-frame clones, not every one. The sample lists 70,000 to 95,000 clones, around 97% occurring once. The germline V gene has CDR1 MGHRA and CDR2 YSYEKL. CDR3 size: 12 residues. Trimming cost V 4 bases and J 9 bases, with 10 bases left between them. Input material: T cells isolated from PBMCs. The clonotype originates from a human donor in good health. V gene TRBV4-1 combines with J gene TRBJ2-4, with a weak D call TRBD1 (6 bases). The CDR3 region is CASSPTGSIQYF. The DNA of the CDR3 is TGCGCCAGCAGCCCAACAGGGAGCATTCAGTACTTC.